This record looks at one T cell receptor beta chain sequence and its context. The antigen remains undetermined. From the reads, TCRdb called clonotypes with MiXCR, one entry per CDR3 protein. The sample includes approximately 730,000 distinct CDR3 sequences, roughly 33% of them seen just once. These data belong to a study of T cell repertoires in cytomegalovirus infection. Turning to the study itself: HLA-C-restricted CMV epitopes, recently identified, and well-studied HLA-B-restricted ones were used by the study. Both CMV infection and a matching HLA type were indicated by public TCR beta signatures.

CDR1 is MNHGY and CDR2 is SAAAGT in the germline V gene. V lost 6 bases, J lost 2 bases, and 13 bases lay in between. The CDR3 runs to 14 residues. General observations from the study: Cumulative frequency of public TCR beta families picked out carriers of CMV plus the relevant HLA.

The clonotype was recovered from a human donor in good health (CMV status not recorded). Some clones in this sample may be carry-over from other donors' samples. The V gene is TRBV6-8, the J gene TRBJ2-5; no reliable D call. The sequencing used cultured PBMCs, collected from culture after CMV antigen stimulation. CDR3 protein: CASRNLFRQETQYF. In nucleotides, the CDR3 is TGTGCCAGCAGGAACCTATTTCGGCAAGAGACCCAGTACTTC.